Below are 14 T cell receptor beta chains sequenced from a single sample in a study of metastatic and nonmetastatic thyroid tumors. Through MiXCR, TCRdb re-clonotyped the PCR reads. The data hold roughly 25,000 clones, with 15% observed a single time. Thyroid surgery had not been preceded by any treatment in any patient. Input material: blood. The origin of the receptors is a female donor with papillary thyroid cancer or a benign thyroid nodule (not recorded which). Some clones in this sample may be carry-over from other donors' samples.

This clone showed up many times. Here the CDR3 DNA reads TGTGCCAGTAGCCTCGGCGGGATCGGTTACGAGCAGTACTTC. It yields the protein CASSLGGIGYEQYF. V gene TRBV19 combines with J gene TRBJ2-7; D possibly corresponds to TRBD2 (6 bases). Deletions cut 6 bases from V and 4 bases from J, with 16 bases between. The germline CDR1 and CDR2 sequences are LNHDA and SQIVND (reference sequence). CDR3 length: 14 residues. Using reference TRBV19 and TRBJ2-7 for the parts outside the CDR3, the full variable domain is DGGITQSPKYLFRKEGQNVTLSCEQNLNHDAMYWYRQDPGQGLRLIYYSQIVNDFQKGDIAEGYSVSREKKESFPLTVTSAQKNPTAFYLCASSLGGIGYEQYFGPGTRLTVT.

This clone was detected many times. The chain links TRBV7-6 to TRBJ2-3; no reliable D call. The CDR3 runs 13 residues. The germline gives CDR1 SGHVS, CDR2 FNYEAQ. Between the trimmed V and J ends, which lost 2 bases and 8 bases, there was a span of 11 bases. For the CDR3, the DNA is TGTGCCAGCAGCTTAACTCTGTTTGGTACGCAGTATTTT. Its translation: CASSLTLFGTQYF.

The chain has TRBV20-1 and TRBJ1-2; D unresolved. This CDR3 region has 13 residues. Deletions cut 2 bases from V and 2 bases from J, with 9 bases between. Germline loops: CDR1 DFQATT, CDR2 SNEGSKA (reference sequence). The CDR3 DNA reads as TGCAGTGCTAGATCGCTGGGAAACTATGGCTACACCTTC. Translated, it gives CSARSLGNYGYTF.

This clone was counted only a few times. The chain uses TRBV28 and TRBJ2-7; TRBD2 matches at 7 bases. This CDR3 contains 13 residues. CDR1 MDHEN and CDR2 SYDVKM come from the germline V gene. The J segment lost 9 bases and the V segment lost 6 bases, leaving 11 bases of the junction unmatched. The CDR3 nucleotides are TGTGCCAGCAGCACCGGGGACTATCGGAGGCAGTACTTC. Translated, it gives CASSTGDYRRQYF.

This clone has at least ten counts. The chain carries TRBV9 and TRBJ2-3; the D gene is possibly TRBD2 (6 bases). The germline V gene has CDR1 SGDLS and CDR2 YYNGEE. Trimming cost V 4 bases and J 3 bases, with 15 bases left between them. There are 15 residues in the CDR3. The DNA for the CDR3 is TGTGCCAGCAGCCCCAACGCGGGGTTGACAGATACGCAGTATTTT. Translating it yields CASSPNAGLTDTQYF.

Concerning this clone itself: Given a much more abundant clone one base away, this may be a read error. The chain employs TRBV19 and TRBJ2-4, with TRBD2 matching 10 bases. This CDR3 has 14 residues. Germline trimming cut 7 bases from V and 6 bases from J; bases unmatched to any gene: 6. The germline CDR1 and CDR2 sequences are LNHDA and SQIVND (reference sequence). The CDR3 reads CASNTASGGNIQYF. The CDR3 DNA reads TGTGCCAGTAATACCGCTAGCGGGGGAAACATTCAGTACTTC.

This clone is judged medium-sized (0.01 to 0.1%). The chain employs TRBV6-1 and TRBJ2-7, with D unresolved. This CDR3 is built from 12 residues. From germline, CDR1 is MNHNS and CDR2 SASEGT. Trimming left V 4 bases short and J 5 bases short, with 9 bases between. The CDR3, as DNA: TGTGCCAGCAGTGTAACCTCACACGAGCAGTACTTC. It yields the protein CASSVTSHEQYF.

This clone was counted many times. The chain carries TRBV18 and TRBJ1-1; tentatively, D is TRBD1 (5 bases). The CDR3 extends over 14 amino acids. Trimming removed 6 bases from V and 1 base from J, with 12 bases in between. Germline CDR1 and CDR2: KGHSH and LQKENI. The CDR3 DNA is TGTGCCAGCTCTCCAGGGACGGGGAACACTGAAGCTTTCTTT. Translated, it gives CASSPGTGNTEAFF.

This clone is classed as medium-sized. The chain has TRBV6-1 and TRBJ1-1, with TRBD1 identical over 9 bases. The length of the CDR3 is 13 residues. Germline V lookup: CDR1 MNHNS, CDR2 SASEGT. J lost 10 bases, V lost 10 bases, and 13 bases had no gene match. The CDR3 DNA reads as TGTGCCATTGGACAGGGGAGTGTGATGGGAGCTTTCTTT. Protein: CAIGQGSVMGAFF.

The CDR3 region has the DNA TGTGCCACCAGTGATTTTAGAGGGACCGGGGAGCTGTTTTTT. This gives the protein CATSDFRGTGELFF. V usage is TRBV24-1 and J usage is TRBJ2-2, with D perhaps TRBD2 (5 bases). The CDR3 is 14 residues long. V lost 1 base to trimming and J lost 5 bases, with 7 bases between them. Germline lookup yields CDR1 KGHDR and CDR2 SFDVKD.

In nucleotides, the CDR3 is TGTGCCTGGAGTGCACAGTGTGGGCGGACTGAAGCTTTCTTT. It is translated as CAWSAQCGRTEAFF. The chain is built from TRBV30 and TRBJ1-1; the D is unclear. The CDR3 is 14 residues long. V gave up 1 base and J gave up 5 bases, with 14 bases separating them. The germline gives CDR1 GTSNPN, CDR2 SVGIG (reference sequence).

This clone was counted ten times or more. The chain is built from TRBV5-6 and TRBJ1-5, with D tentatively TRBD1 (6 bases). The CDR3 consists of 14 residues. The germline V and J ends were trimmed by 0 bases and 2 bases, with 6 bases remaining between them. Germline loops: CDR1 SGHDT, CDR2 YYEEEE. The DNA for the CDR3 is TGTGCCAGCAGCTTGGCAGGGGGCAATCAGCCCCAGCATTTT. It codes for CASSLAGGNQPQHF.

The chain combines TRBV4-1 with TRBJ2-6; weak D call: TRBD2 (6 bases). The length of the CDR3 is 17 residues. V was shortened by 6 bases and J by 1 base, with 16 bases between the two germline ends. Germline V CDR1 and CDR2: MGHRA, YSYEKL. In DNA form, the CDR3 reads TGCGCCAGCAGGCCGGGACTGAGGTCTTCTGGGGCCAACGTCCTGACTTTC. Translating gives CASRPGLRSSGANVLTF.

This clone was counted once. The rearrangement joins TRBV7-2 to TRBJ2-3; D perhaps matches TRBD2 (6 bases). Germline lookup yields CDR1 SGHTA and CDR2 FQGNSA. The V end lost 3 bases, the J end lost 0 bases, and 13 bases lay between the germline ends. CDR3 length: 16 amino acids. CDR3 in amino acids: CASSLGLARSTDTQYF. CDR3 bases: TGTGCCAGCAGCTTGGGGCTAGCGCGAAGCACAGATACGCAGTATTTT.